These 24 T cell receptor beta chains were sequenced from one sample in a study of OX40 agonist ivuxolimab in advanced cancers. Produced via immunoSEQ multiplex PCR; TCRdb's table is partial and in-frame only. This sample has 60,000 to 85,000 clones; 77% occur once, and the top ten carry 1.5% to 2%. Sequenced material: CD4+ or CD8+ T cells sorted from blood, taken in a trial of the OX40 agonist ivuxolimab. Source of these receptors: an adult with an advanced solid tumor such as melanoma, head and neck, liver or kidney cancer.

To note about this clone: This is likely a read error, given that the CDR3 carries no conserved phenylalanine or tryptophan at its end. The DNA is left out, because the CDR3 cannot be placed on it with certainty; the CDR3 is given as TCRdb lists it. The genes are TRBV7-5 and TRBJ2-7. TRBV7-5 is recorded as a pseudogene. The CDR3 is made up of 9 amino acids, end residues included. The CDR3 protein is CARSLVGLL.

In DNA form, the CDR3 reads TGTGCCACCAGCAGAACTAGAGAAGAGACCCAGTACTTC. It specifies CATSRTREETQYF. V and J are TRBV15 and TRBJ2-5, with TRBD2 as a possible D gene (5 bases). Germline V lookup: CDR1 LNHNV, CDR2 YYDKDF (reference sequence). The CDR3 is 13 residues long. Trimming left V 2 bases short and J 3 bases short, with 7 bases between.

This chain joins TRBV9 and TRBJ1-2; the match to TRBD1 covers 10 bases. CDR1 and CDR2 (germline): SGDLS, YYNGEE. This CDR3 has 16 residues. Trimming cost V 3 bases and J 4 bases; bases outside gene matches: 9. As DNA, the CDR3 is TGTGCCAGCAGCGCCTCAGACAGGGGGCGGAGCTATGGCTACACCTTC. Translated, it gives CASSASDRGRSYGYTF.

J is TRBJ2-6 and V is TRBV18; D is uncertain. CDR1 KGHSH and CDR2 LQKENI come from the germline V gene. This CDR3 contains 18 residues. Trimming cost V 2 bases and J 2 bases, with 16 bases left between them. The CDR3 nucleotides read TGTGCCAGCTCACCAAATAGTGACTCCCTCCCTGGGGCCAACGTCCTGACTTTC. Protein product: CASSPNSDSLPGANVLTF.

This clone occurred a few times. This rearrangement joins TRBV2 to TRBJ2-7; D gene unclear. Germline values: CDR1 SNHLY, CDR2 FYNNEI. Trimming left V 5 bases short and J 2 bases short, with 4 bases between. This CDR3 has 11 residues. CDR3 DNA: TGTGCCAGCAGTAGGACCTACGAGCAGTACTTC. Translated: CASSRTYEQYF.

The V call is TRBV18, the J call TRBJ2-3, with a weak D call TRBD2 (7 bases). Trimming cost V 3 bases and J 4 bases, with 14 bases left between them. The CDR3 length is 15 residues. Looked up from germline, CDR1 is KGHSH and CDR2 is LQKENI. CDR3 loop: CASSPSGGLADTQYF. CDR3 nucleotides: TGTGCCAGCTCACCCTCCGGGGGGCTGGCAGATACGCAGTATTTT. Filled out from reference TRBV18 and TRBJ2-3, the complete variable domain reads NAGVMQNPRHLVRRRGQEARLRCSPMKGHSHVYWYRQLPEEGLKFMVYLQKENIIDESGMPKERFSAEFPKEGPSILRIQQVVRGDSAAYFCASSPSGGLADTQYFGPGTRLTVL.

The genes are TRBV7-9 and TRBJ2-7; D is undetermined. CDR1 is SEHNR and CDR2 is FQNEAQ in the germline V gene (reference sequence). V shed 4 bases and J shed 0 bases, with 13 bases lying between them. CDR3 size: 15 residues. The CDR3 sequence is CASSSGPRSSYEQYF. DNA of the CDR3: TGTGCCAGCAGCTCCGGACCACGTTCCTCCTACGAGCAGTACTTC.

This chain links TRBV5-1 with TRBJ1-2, with D perhaps TRBD1 (5 bases). Trimming shortened V by 2 bases and J by 4 bases, and 9 bases separated the two germline ends. This CDR3 comprises 13 residues. Germline CDR1 reads SGHRS; CDR2 reads YFSETQ. As DNA, the CDR3 is TGCGCCAGCAGCTTAGGGGTCGCCTATGGCTACACCTTC. As protein: CASSLGVAYGYTF.

The chain joins TRBV5-1 to TRBJ2-5; 8 nucleotides align to TRBD1. Germline V gene sequence: CDR1 SGHRS, CDR2 YFSETQ. The CDR3 spans 17 residues. With V trimmed by 6 bases and J by 2 bases, 15 bases remained unmatched. CDR3 in amino acids: CASTSAYSGTGQETQYF. CDR3 coding DNA: TGCGCCAGCACCAGTGCCTATAGTGGGACAGGTCAAGAGACCCAGTACTTC.

The rearrangement links TRBV23-1 to TRBJ2-2; TRBD1 is a possible D gene (5 bases). TRBV23-1 is an open reading frame, and its role is uncertain. The V end was cut by 6 bases, the J end by 0 bases, with 17 bases between. This CDR3 has 17 residues. The CDR3 reads CASRTMWTTTNTGELFF. The CDR3 DNA follows: TGCGCCAGCAGAACAATGTGGACAACGACGAACACCGGGGAGCTGTTTTTT.

This clone has more than one count but fewer than ten. V usage is TRBV4-1 and J usage is TRBJ2-7; the D gene is possibly TRBD2 (5 bases). Trimming removed 4 bases from V and 6 bases from J, with 19 bases in between. This CDR3 comprises 15 residues. The germline V gene encodes CDR1 MGHRA and CDR2 YSYEKL. The chain's CDR3 is CASSLRTVESAEQYF. The DNA of the CDR3 is TGCGCCAGCAGCCTAAGGACTGTCGAGTCGGCCGAGCAGTACTTC.

This clone was seen a handful of times. The chain uses TRBV28 and TRBJ1-3; a possible D gene is TRBD1 (5 bases). This CDR3 spans 15 amino acids. V was cut by 6 bases and J by 3 bases, with 15 bases left in between. Germline assignment: CDR1 MDHEN and CDR2 SYDVKM. The CDR3 DNA reads TGTGCCAGCAGCACAAATCGAGGGGTTGGAAACACCATATATTTT. It is translated as CASSTNRGVGNTIYF.

The chain combines TRBV7-3 with TRBJ2-4, with TRBD1 matching over 7 bases. V shed 5 bases, J shed 9 bases, and the junction held 7 bases outside the gene matches. The CDR3 is made up of 13 amino acids. The germline gives CDR1 SGHTA, CDR2 FQGTGA. CDR3 in DNA: TGTGCCAGCAGCAAAGACAGGGCTTCCATTCAGTACTTC. Protein: CASSKDRASIQYF.

The chain combines TRBV4-3 with TRBJ2-5, with TRBD1 matching over 7 bases. CDR1 and CDR2 (germline): LGHNA, YSLEER. CDR3 length: 14 amino acids. Trimming took 5 bases from V and 5 from J; bases not matched to a gene: 8. CDR3 in amino acids: CASSLAQGIETQYF. DNA for the CDR3: TGCGCCAGCAGCTTGGCACAGGGGATCGAGACCCAGTACTTC.

The chain couples TRBV6-1 to TRBJ2-1; D not certain. The germline V and J ends were trimmed by 5 bases and 9 bases, with 11 bases remaining between them. This CDR3 has 12 residues. Germline V gene sequence: CDR1 MNHNS, CDR2 SASEGT. The CDR3 region is CASSPPESEQFF. CDR3 coding DNA: TGTGCCAGCAGTCCTCCCGAGAGTGAGCAGTTCTTC.

This sequence joins TRBV10-1 and TRBJ2-1; no clear D. The germline V gene has CDR1 WNHNN and CDR2 SYGVQD (reference sequence). The V end lost 4 bases, the J end lost 13 bases, and 14 bases lay between the germline ends. The CDR3 runs to 12 residues. This CDR3 is CASSGSEQPQFF. CDR3 sequence (DNA): TGCGCCAGCAGTGGGTCCGAGCAACCCCAGTTCTTC.

The chain carries TRBV11-3 and TRBJ2-3; no firm D call. CDR1 and CDR2 from the germline V gene are SGHNT and YENEEA. The CDR3 runs to 14 residues. Deletions cut 2 bases from V and 6 bases from J, with 12 bases between. CDR3 bases: TGTGCCAGCAGCTTATCTTTCGGTTCCGATACGCAGTATTTT. This sequence encodes CASSLSFGSDTQYF.

This sequence joins TRBV5-1 and TRBJ2-2; TRBD1 might be the D (6 bases). V was cut by 5 bases and J by 4 bases, with 15 bases left in between. CDR1 is SGHRS and CDR2 is YFSETQ in the germline V gene. The CDR3 is 15 amino acids. CDR3 residues: CASREAGGSTGELFF. The DNA of the CDR3 is TGCGCCAGCAGAGAGGCTGGGGGCAGCACCGGGGAGCTGTTTTTT.

The chain is built from TRBV10-2 and TRBJ1-1, with no clear D. The ends were cut back, 3 bases at V and 3 bases at J, with 14 bases in the middle. The germline CDR1 and CDR2 sequences are WSHSY and SAAADI. The CDR3 contains 15 residues. The CDR3 region has the DNA TGCGCCAGCAGTGATGGGGTCGACGGGGACACTGAAGCTTTCTTT. Protein sequence: CASSDGVDGDTEAFF.

This clone occurred a few times. The chain has TRBV5-1 and TRBJ1-3; D might be TRBD1 (6 bases). CDR3 length: 15 residues. Between the trimmed V and J ends, which lost 7 bases and 0 bases, there was a span of 14 bases. Germline V CDR1 and CDR2: SGHRS, YFSETQ. The CDR3 sequence: CASRSDSFSGNTIYF. CDR3 sequence (DNA): TGCGCCAGCCGCTCGGACAGTTTCTCTGGAAACACCATATATTTT.

The V gene is TRBV27, the J gene TRBJ2-3, with TRBD1 as a possible D gene (6 bases). Trimming took 6 bases from V and 4 from J, leaving 17 bases between them. This CDR3 has 15 residues. From germline, CDR1 is MNHEY and CDR2 SMNVEV (reference sequence). This CDR3 is CASRDSKRGADTQYF. The CDR3 nucleotides read TGTGCCAGCAGGGACAGCAAGCGAGGGGCAGATACGCAGTATTTT.

The V call is TRBV7-8, the J call TRBJ2-5; TRBD2 matches at 14 bases. CDR1 and CDR2 (germline): SGHVS, FQNEAQ. Unmatched junction bases numbered 6, after V lost 5 bases and J lost 4 bases. The CDR3 extends over 16 amino acids. CDR3 protein: CASSPTSGRAGETQYF. The CDR3 DNA sequence: TGTGCCAGCAGCCCGACTAGCGGGAGGGCAGGAGAGACCCAGTACTTC.

This clone was observed once. V gene TRBV5-1 combines with J gene TRBJ1-2; D is unresolved. The CDR3 consists of 13 residues. In germline, CDR1 is SGHRS, CDR2 YFSETQ. V was clipped by 0 bases and J by 4 bases, with 7 bases between them. The CDR3 coding sequence is TGCGCCAGCAGCTTGGAGGGAACCTATGGCTACACCTTC. Protein sequence: CASSLEGTYGYTF.

A few counts support this clone. The V and J genes are TRBV7-9 and TRBJ1-6; D unresolved. Germline CDR1 reads SEHNR; CDR2 reads FQNEAQ (reference sequence). The CDR3 runs 12 residues. V was shortened by 5 bases and J by 7 bases, with 6 bases between the two germline ends. CDR3 coding DNA: TGTGCCAGCAGCCCGAACAATTCACCCCTCCACTTT. Residues: CASSPNNSPLHF.